This T cell receptor (beta chain) was recorded in a study of memory CD8 T cells in hepatitis C reinfection. The method was immunoSEQ multiplex PCR; TCRdb's version includes in-frame clones alone and lacks a portion of them. The data hold some 40,000 clones, with roughly 90% observed a single time. Time point noted: peak reinfection, 3 to 8 weeks after reinfection detection. TCR sequencing was done directly ex vivo on sorted cells, without expansion in vitro. Germline V gene data show CDR1 as MNHEY and CDR2 as SMNVEV (reference sequence). The CDR3 has 14 amino acids. V shed 5 bases and J 6 bases; nucleotides not matched to a gene: 7.

This TCR was sampled from a man younger than 35 with hepatitis C virus infection. J is TRBJ2-1 and V is TRBV27, with 7 positions matching TRBD1. Input material: naive CD8+ T cells sorted from blood. CDR3 bases: TGTGCCAGCAGTCTCACGGGACAGTTCAATGAGCAGTTCTTC. Translated, it gives CASSLTGQFNEQFF.